The next 31 T cell receptor beta chains were all read from a single sample in a study of T cell repertoires in cytomegalovirus infection. TCRdb reprocessed the reads via MiXCR and lists one record per CDR3 protein. The data show hundreds of thousands of distinct CDR3 sequences, 30% to 40% seen once. No cognate antigen is known for these TCRs. The starting material was cultured CD8+ T cells from PBMCs, obtained from culture after CMV antigen stimulation. These receptors came from a human donor in good health (CMV status not recorded). Some clones in this sample may be carry-over from other donors' samples.

V gene TRBV3-1 combines with J gene TRBJ1-3; D unclear. Germline loops: CDR1 LGHDT, CDR2 YNNKEL (reference sequence). This CDR3 spans 15 amino acids. With 0 bases removed from V and 3 bases from J, the gap between germline ends came to 9 bases. CDR3 residues: CASSQDLVIGNTIYF. In nucleotides, the CDR3 is TGTGCCAGCAGCCAAGATTTAGTAATTGGAAACACCATATATTTT.

The V and J genes are TRBV6-1 and TRBJ2-4, with TRBD1 identical over 9 bases. The germline gives CDR1 MNHNS, CDR2 SASEGT. V shed 0 bases, J shed 9 bases, and the junction held 6 bases outside the gene matches. CDR3 length: 15 amino acids. CDR3 residues: CASSEAGQGGIIQYF. Here the CDR3 DNA reads TGTGCCAGCAGTGAAGCGGGACAGGGCGGCATCATTCAGTACTTC.

The chain couples TRBV27 to TRBJ1-5; D gene uncertain. Trimming removed 6 bases at V and 0 bases at J, with 12 bases between. This CDR3 is built from 15 residues. CDR1 and CDR2 (germline): MNHEY, SMNVEV (reference sequence). The chain's CDR3 is CASSLSMYSNQPQHF. CDR3 bases: TGTGCCAGCAGCCTGAGCATGTATAGCAATCAGCCCCAGCATTTT.

About this clonotype: It may be a read error: a sequence one base away is much more abundant. The chain has TRBV6-2 or TRBV6-3 and TRBJ2-7, with 8 positions matching TRBD1. The CDR3 contains 14 residues. Germline CDR1 is MNHEY and CDR2 is SVGEGT. The CDR3 sequence: CVSTPGTGSYEQYF. The CDR3 DNA is TGTGTCAGCACCCCCGGGACAGGCTCCTACGAGCAGTACTTC.

J is TRBJ1-2 and V is TRBV13, with D unclear. CDR3 length: 16 residues. Per the germline V gene, CDR1 is PRHDT and CDR2 is FYEKMQ (reference sequence). V was trimmed by 4 bases and J by 5 bases, leaving 20 bases between them. CDR3 bases: TGTGCCAGCAGCTATTTTTCATCGGGCGGCAGTTATGGCTACACCTTC. Translated, it gives CASSYFSSGGSYGYTF. The whole variable domain, filled in from reference TRBV13 and TRBJ1-2, reads AAGVIQSPRHLIKEKRETATLKCYPIPRHDTVYWYQQGPGQDPQFLISFYEKMQSDKGSIPDRFSAQQFSDYHSELNMSSLELGDSALYFCASSYFSSGGSYGYTFGSGTRLTVV.

The chain links TRBV7-6 to TRBJ2-5, with D possibly being TRBD1 (5 bases). This CDR3 spans 15 amino acids. Germline loops: CDR1 SGHVS, CDR2 FNYEAQ. V was clipped by 0 bases and J by 3 bases, with 11 bases between them. The CDR3 nucleotides read TGTGCCAGCAGCTTAGCCAGGGATATGAAAGAGACCCAGTACTTC. This sequence encodes CASSLARDMKETQYF. Full variable domain (outside the CDR3, taken from reference TRBV7-6 and TRBJ2-5): GAGVSQSPRYKVTKRGQDVALRCDPISGHVSLYWYRQALGQGPEFLTYFNYEAQQDKSGLPNDRFSAERPEGSISTLTIQRTEQRDSAMYRCASSLARDMKETQYFGPGTRLLVL.

This clonotype was seen a handful of times. The rearrangement links TRBV14 to TRBJ1-3, with D perhaps TRBD1 (5 bases). Trimming cost V 3 bases and J 0 bases, with 9 bases left between them. CDR1 and CDR2 (germline): SGHDN, FVKESK. The CDR3 is 15 amino acids. CDR3 nucleotide sequence: TGTGCCAGCAGCCAGGGACGAGGCTCTGGAAACACCATATATTTT. Translation gives CASSQGRGSGNTIYF.

The rearrangement uses TRBV2 and TRBJ2-5; 7 bases are a match to TRBD2. V lost 4 bases to trimming and J lost 5 bases; unmatched junction nucleotides: 13. Germline values: CDR1 SNHLY, CDR2 FYNNEI. This CDR3 has 16 residues. In nucleotides, the CDR3 is TGTGCCAGCAGTGGATCGACTAGCCCTTTTTGGGAGACCCAGTACTTC. Translated, it gives CASSGSTSPFWETQYF.

The rearrangement joins TRBV27 to TRBJ1-1, with D unresolved. The V end was cut by 3 bases, the J end by 8 bases, with 16 bases between. The CDR3 sequence is 14 residues long. The germline CDR1 and CDR2 sequences are MNHEY and SMNVEV (reference sequence). CDR3 residues: CASSFSPGDAEAFF. The CDR3 DNA is TGTGCCAGCAGTTTCTCCCCGGGAGACGCCGAAGCTTTCTTT.

V and J are TRBV6-2 or TRBV6-3 and TRBJ2-5; D might be TRBD1 or TRBD2, each matching 5 bases. There are 13 residues in the CDR3. Trimming removed 2 bases from V and 5 bases from J, with 9 bases in between. Germline values: CDR1 MNHEY, CDR2 SVGEGT. CDR3 in DNA: TGTGCCAGCAGTTACGACGAGGGGGAGACCCAGTACTTC. Translating gives CASSYDEGETQYF.

The sample holds many counts of this clonotype. This sequence joins TRBV7-2 and TRBJ1-2, with a possible D match to TRBD1 (5 bases). The CDR3 length is 17 residues. Germline CDR1 is SGHTA and CDR2 is FQGNSA. V was shortened by 1 base and J by 2 bases, with 17 bases between the two germline ends. CDR3 sequence reads: CASSLGPGPQGNYGYTF. The CDR3 DNA follows: TGTGCCAGCAGCTTAGGCCCAGGGCCCCAAGGAAACTATGGCTACACCTTC. Full variable domain (remainder filled in from reference TRBV7-2 and TRBJ1-2): GAGVSQSPSNKVTEKGKDVELRCDPISGHTALYWYRQSLGQGLEFLIYFQGNSAPDKSGLPSDRFSAERTGGSVSTLTIQRTQQEDSAVYLCASSLGPGPQGNYGYTFGSGTRLTVV.

CDR3 sequence: CASSLGGAWGANEQFF. CDR3 DNA sequence: TGTGCCAGCAGCTTAGGGGGGGCGTGGGGGGCCAATGAGCAGTTCTTC. The chain carries TRBV7-9 and TRBJ2-1, with D perhaps being TRBD1 or TRBD2 (6 bases each). The CDR3 is made up of 16 amino acids. V lost 1 base, J lost 6 bases, and 16 bases lay in between. Germline assignment: CDR1 SEHNR and CDR2 FQNEAQ (reference sequence).

The rearrangement links TRBV12-3 or TRBV12-4 to TRBJ1-1; D is unresolved. V was pared by 7 bases and J by 8 bases, with 11 bases between. The CDR3 consists of 11 residues. CDR3 sequence (DNA): TGTGCCAGCACCACTTCTTGGGAAGCTTTCTTT. It codes for CASTTSWEAFF.

CDR3 coding DNA: TGTGCCAGCAGCGACCAGGGGGCCTACGAGCAGTACGTC. Translated, it gives CASSDQGAYEQYV. The chain is built from TRBV25-1 and TRBJ2-7; TRBD1 agrees at 7 bases. In germline, CDR1 is MGHDK, CDR2 SYGVNS. V lost 6 bases, J lost 2 bases, and 4 bases stayed unmatched. The CDR3 is 13 residues long.

The chain links TRBV7-2 to TRBJ1-1; D perhaps matches TRBD1 (5 bases). V was shortened by 8 bases and J by 4 bases, with 14 bases between the two germline ends. CDR1 is SGHTA and CDR2 is FQGNSA in the germline V gene. CDR3 length equals 13 residues. CDR3 bases: TGTGCCAGCCTCCAGGGATTGAGCACTGAAGCTTTCTTT. It yields the protein CASLQGLSTEAFF.

This rearrangement joins TRBV7-9 to TRBJ2-3; D gene uncertain. V lost 6 bases to trimming and J lost 9 bases, with 16 bases between them. The CDR3 extends over 13 amino acids. Germline V gives CDR1 SEHNR, CDR2 FQNEAQ (reference sequence). In DNA, the CDR3 is TGTGCCAGCAGTTCCCCTCTCGGCATCACGCAGTATTTT. Translating gives CASSSPLGITQYF. Full variable domain (outside the CDR3, taken from reference TRBV7-9 and TRBJ2-3): DTGVSQNPRHKITKRGQNVTFRCDPISEHNRLYWYRQTLGQGPEFLTYFQNEAQLEKSRLLSDRFSAERPKGSFSTLEIQRTEQGDSAMYLCASSSPLGITQYFGPGTRLTVL.

The V and J genes are TRBV7-9 and TRBJ2-3; 8 nucleotides agree with TRBD2. The CDR3 runs 15 residues. J was trimmed by 0 bases and V by 6 bases; bases with no gene match: 5. Germline V lookup: CDR1 SEHNR, CDR2 FQNEAQ (reference sequence). Written as DNA, the CDR3 is TGTGCCAGCAGAATTAGCGGGGTTAGCACAGATACGCAGTATTTT. Translated, it gives CASRISGVSTDTQYF.

V is TRBV6-8 and J is TRBJ2-1, with D perhaps being TRBD1 or TRBD2 (6 bases each). This CDR3 region has 13 residues. Trimming removed 2 bases from V and 9 bases from J, with 11 bases in between. Germline CDR1 and CDR2: MNHGY and SAAAGT. CDR3 nucleotide sequence: TGTGCCAGCAGTTACCTGGGGGGCACTGAGCAGTTCTTC. It translates to CASSYLGGTEQFF.

This chain links TRBV7-9 with TRBJ1-1; D call uncertain. The CDR3 extends over 16 amino acids. V shed 5 bases and J shed 0 bases, with 16 bases lying between them. Germline V lookup: CDR1 SEHNR, CDR2 FQNEAQ (reference sequence). This CDR3 is CASSPAFTGLNTEAFF. The CDR3 coding sequence is TGTGCCAGCAGCCCGGCTTTCACGGGTTTGAACACTGAAGCTTTCTTT. The entire variable domain, with the rest obtained from reference TRBV7-9 and TRBJ1-1, is as follows: DTGVSQNPRHKITKRGQNVTFRCDPISEHNRLYWYRQTLGQGPEFLTYFQNEAQLEKSRLLSDRFSAERPKGSFSTLEIQRTEQGDSAMYLCASSPAFTGLNTEAFFGQGTRLTVV.

The chain employs TRBV5-1 and TRBJ2-1; 8 bases line up with TRBD1. After removal of 4 bases from V and 4 bases from J, the junction contained 10 bases not matched to a gene. The length of the CDR3 is 16 residues. Germline V gene data show CDR1 as SGHRS and CDR2 as YFSETQ. DNA for the CDR3: TGCGCCAGCAGCCCGCGGACAGGGTCGGGATACAATGAGCAGTTCTTC. This gives the protein CASSPRTGSGYNEQFF.

This sequence joins TRBV27 and TRBJ2-7; 9 bases map to TRBD1. With V trimmed by 8 bases and J by 5 bases, 4 bases remained unmatched. This CDR3 region has 12 residues. Germline V gives CDR1 MNHEY, CDR2 SMNVEV (reference sequence). CDR3 in DNA: TGTGCCAGCCGGGACAGGGTCGACGAGCAGTACTTC. The encoded protein is CASRDRVDEQYF.

This chain joins TRBV7-9 and TRBJ1-1; D remains unclear. From germline, CDR1 is SEHNR and CDR2 FQNEAQ (reference sequence). Trimming took off 4 bases at V and 3 bases at J, with 12 bases between the two ends. This CDR3 is built from 14 residues. CDR3 bases: TGTGCCAGCAGCTGGAAACGGGTGGACACTGAAGCTTTCTTT. Translation: CASSWKRVDTEAFF.

The chain couples TRBV15 to TRBJ2-1; D gene uncertain. Germline-derived CDR1 and CDR2 are LNHNV and YYDKDF (reference sequence). This CDR3 is built from 12 residues. Trimming took 4 bases from V and 2 from J, leaving 3 bases between them. For the CDR3, the DNA is TGTGCCACCAGCACCGCCTACAATGAGCAGTTCTTC. This encodes CATSTAYNEQFF.

The V and J genes are TRBV20-1 and TRBJ1-2; weak D call: TRBD1 (5 bases). Trimming took 0 bases from V and 0 from J, leaving 14 bases between them. The germline gives CDR1 DFQATT, CDR2 SNEGSKA (reference sequence). The CDR3 is made up of 16 amino acids. The CDR3 DNA reads TGCAGTGCTAGAGATCTCGTATGGGGCGCTAACTATGGCTACACCTTC. Protein: CSARDLVWGANYGYTF.

V and J are TRBV27 and TRBJ1-5; the D is unclear. The germline V gene has CDR1 MNHEY and CDR2 SMNVEV (reference sequence). V was cut by 3 bases and J by 3 bases, with 6 bases left in between. The CDR3 totals 13 residues. CDR3 nucleotide sequence: TGTGCCAGCAGTTTTACTGTCAATCAGCCCCAGCATTTT. The encoded protein is CASSFTVNQPQHF.

This clonotype was seen a single time. This could be a read error, since a much larger clone is one nucleotide away. This chain uses TRBV27 with TRBJ2-1; the match to TRBD1 covers 8 bases. This CDR3 is 16 amino acids long. Germline V lookup: CDR1 MNHEY, CDR2 SMNVEV (reference sequence). The CDR3 DNA follows: TGTGCCAACAGTCCCTGGACAGGGAGCTCCTACAATGAGCAGTTCTTC. It encodes CANSPWTGSSYNEQFF.

This chain connects TRBV29-1 to TRBJ1-4; D unclear. Germline values: CDR1 SQVTM, CDR2 ANQGSEA. This CDR3 region has 13 residues. V was cut by 3 bases and J by 8 bases, with 13 bases left in between. In nucleotides, the CDR3 is TGCAGCGTTGATGCTGGGTCCGGGGAAAAACTGTTTTTT. Translated: CSVDAGSGEKLFF.

This clonotype was recorded a few times. The J gene is TRBJ2-7, the V gene TRBV24-1; D remains ambiguous. The ends were cut back, 9 bases at V and 3 bases at J, with 17 bases in the middle. There are 14 residues in the CDR3. Germline lookup yields CDR1 KGHDR and CDR2 SFDVKD. The CDR3 nucleotides are TGTGCCACCCGAGCGTCATCCAAAAACTACGAGCAGTACGTC. Its protein is CATRASSKNYEQYV.

The gene calls are TRBV7-6 and TRBJ1-1; no clear D gene. V dropped 8 bases and J dropped 0 bases, with 13 bases sitting between them. Germline V CDR1 and CDR2: SGHVS, FNYEAQ. The CDR3 runs 14 residues. This chain's CDR3 is CASGPVSMNTEAFF. The CDR3 DNA is TGTGCCAGCGGCCCGGTATCCATGAACACTGAAGCTTTCTTT.

This clonotype was seen more than once but under ten times. The chain combines TRBV12-3 or TRBV12-4 with TRBJ2-2; the match to TRBD2 covers 10 bases. This CDR3 is built from 15 residues. The V gene end was trimmed by 4 bases and the J gene end by 7 bases; junction bases not matched to a gene: 6. In DNA, the CDR3 is TGTGCCAGCAGTTCTAGCGGGGGCCCTCGCGGGGAGCTGTTTTTT. It translates to CASSSSGGPRGELFF.

V and J are TRBV29-1 and TRBJ1-2; 7 nucleotides agree with TRBD1. The CDR3 contains 13 residues. The V gene end was trimmed by 7 bases and the J gene end by 2 bases; junction bases not matched to a gene: 7. The germline V gene encodes CDR1 SQVTM and CDR2 ANQGSEA. The CDR3 is CSDYWTGNYGYTF. DNA of the CDR3: TGCAGCGATTACTGGACAGGCAACTATGGCTACACCTTC.